The subject of this entry is one TCR beta chain. Time point of the sample: pretreatment peripheral blood. Enrolled patients showed locally advanced or metastatic urothelial carcinoma. The number of samples from each patient was between 1 and 8, taken pretreatment and on-treatment. J was trimmed by 7 bases and V by 7 bases; bases with no gene match: 15. The length of the CDR3 is 16 residues. Germline lookup yields CDR1 LNHDA and CDR2 SQIVND (reference sequence). Measured with immunoSEQ multiplex PCR; TCRdb has only the in-frame clones, and not every one. Of around 60,000 clones listed, around 81% are singletons. The source of the sample is a study of PD-L1 blockade in urothelial cancer.

Sequencing used PBMCs, obtained around atezolizumab (anti-PD-L1) treatment. The rearrangement joins TRBV19 to TRBJ2-1, with 8 bases identical to TRBD2. This sequence was found in a man aged 65 to 79 with urothelial cancer. The CDR3 DNA sequence: TGTGCCAGTAAGGTCCAGGGACGGGAGGGCCGAAATGAGCAGTTCTTC. It encodes CASKVQGREGRNEQFF.